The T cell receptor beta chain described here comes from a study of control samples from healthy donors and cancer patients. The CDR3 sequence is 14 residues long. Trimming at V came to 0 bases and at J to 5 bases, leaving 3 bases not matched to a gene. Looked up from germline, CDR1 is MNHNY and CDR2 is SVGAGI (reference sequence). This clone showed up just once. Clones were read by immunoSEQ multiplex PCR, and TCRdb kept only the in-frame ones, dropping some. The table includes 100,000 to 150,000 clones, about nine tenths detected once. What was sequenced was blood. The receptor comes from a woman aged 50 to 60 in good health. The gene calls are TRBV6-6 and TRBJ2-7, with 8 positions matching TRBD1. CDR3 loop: CASSYSQGANEQYF. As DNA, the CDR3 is TGTGCCAGCAGTTACTCGCAGGGGGCGAACGAGCAGTACTTC.